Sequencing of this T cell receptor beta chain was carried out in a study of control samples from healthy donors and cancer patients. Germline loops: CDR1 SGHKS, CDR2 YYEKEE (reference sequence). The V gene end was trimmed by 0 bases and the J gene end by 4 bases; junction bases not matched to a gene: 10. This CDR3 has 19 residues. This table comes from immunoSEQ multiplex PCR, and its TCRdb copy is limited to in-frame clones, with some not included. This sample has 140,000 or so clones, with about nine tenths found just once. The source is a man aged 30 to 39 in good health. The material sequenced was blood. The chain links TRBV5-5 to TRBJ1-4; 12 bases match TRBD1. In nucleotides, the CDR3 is TGTGCCAGCAGCTTGGCCCCCGGGACAGGGGGCGCAGATAATGAAAAACTGTTTTTT. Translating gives CASSLAPGTGGADNEKLFF.